A single sample is the source of the 9 T cell receptor beta chains below, sequenced in a study of blood T cells in healthy people across ages. A second about 6 to 12 cycle PCR used barcoded and J-beta primers. One entry per CDR3 protein results from TCRdb running MiXCR on the 5' RACE reads. The repertoire holds 1.5 million to 2 million distinct CDR3 sequences, with around 50% as singletons. Material for sequencing was blood. The receptors here all came from a woman between 40 and 50 years old in good health.

J is TRBJ2-2 and V is TRBV10-3; 10 positions agree with TRBD2. Germline V gene lookup returns CDR1 ENHRY and CDR2 SYGVKD. The CDR3 length is 16 residues. V was pared by 0 bases and J by 5 bases, with 3 bases of the junction left unmatched. The CDR3 bases are TGTGCCATCAGTGAGTCTCTACTAGCGGGGACCGGGGAGCTGTTTTTT. Its protein is CAISESLLAGTGELFF.

This chain joins TRBV20-1 and TRBJ1-2; D perhaps matches TRBD1 (6 bases). The CDR3 has 13 amino acids. Trimming removed 8 bases at V and 1 base at J, with 14 bases between. Germline values: CDR1 DFQATT, CDR2 SNEGSKA (reference sequence). The CDR3 reads CSPHDRNNYGYTF. The CDR3 bases are TGCAGTCCACACGACAGGAATAACTATGGCTACACCTTC.

This chain connects TRBV6-2 or TRBV6-3 to TRBJ1-6; 8 nucleotides match TRBD1. Germline V CDR1 and CDR2: MNHEY, SVGEGT. V trimming: 6 bases; J trimming: 14 bases; junction bases outside the gene matches: 15. The length of the CDR3 is 15 residues. CDR3 region: CASRRPGQAPSSLHF. The CDR3 nucleotides read TGTGCCAGCAGGCGGCCGGGACAGGCTCCTTCTTCCCTCCACTTT.

V usage is TRBV12-3 or TRBV12-4 and J usage is TRBJ1-4; the D is unclear. This CDR3 contains 15 residues. With 6 bases removed from V and 3 bases from J, the gap between germline ends came to 14 bases. The CDR3 reads CASSSIGLANEKLFF. The CDR3 DNA sequence: TGTGCCAGCAGCTCCATAGGATTGGCTAATGAAAAACTGTTTTTT.

This clonotype was counted only a few times. The chain links TRBV28 to TRBJ2-3, with D unresolved. Germline CDR1 and CDR2: MDHEN and SYDVKM. V was clipped by 7 bases and J by 9 bases, with 11 bases between them. The CDR3 sequence is 11 residues long. Here the CDR3 reads CASTLVGTQYF. CDR3 sequence (DNA): TGTGCCAGCACCCTTGTAGGGACGCAGTATTTT.

The rearrangement uses TRBV5-1 and TRBJ2-7; the D gene is possibly TRBD1 (6 bases). Deletions cut 4 bases from V and 3 bases from J, with 14 bases between. The CDR3 has 14 amino acids. CDR1 and CDR2 (germline): SGHRS, YFSETQ. The CDR3 DNA follows: TGCGCCAGCAGCACCGGGACACCCCACTACGAGCAGTACTTC. This sequence encodes CASSTGTPHYEQYF.

The chain uses TRBV4-3 and TRBJ1-2; 8 positions agree with TRBD1. With 2 bases clipped from V and 7 bases from J, the junction kept 12 bases outside the gene matches. Germline-derived CDR1 and CDR2 are LGHNA and YSLEER. The CDR3 runs 16 residues. In DNA form, the CDR3 reads TGCGCCAGCAGCCAACTGACGGACAGGGCCTATTCTGGCTACACCTTC. Amino acids: CASSQLTDRAYSGYTF.

This clonotype was counted a few times. V gene TRBV29-1 combines with J gene TRBJ2-4; the D is unclear. The assigned J gene may be wrong: the sequence end matches TRBJ2-7 better. There are 15 residues in the CDR3. Looked up from germline, CDR1 is SQVTM and CDR2 is ANQGSEA. CDR3 residues: CSVVLRLGTWSEQYF. The CDR3 nucleotides read TGCAGCGTTGTATTGCGATTGGGTACGTGGAGCGAGCAGTACTTC.

This clonotype was counted ten times or more. The genes are TRBV7-2 and TRBJ2-7, with 13 bases identical to TRBD2. J lost 0 bases, V lost 5 bases, and 4 bases had no gene match. The CDR3 has 16 amino acids. Germline CDR1 and CDR2: SGHTA and FQGNSA. The DNA of the CDR3 is TGTGCCAGCAGCGAACTAGCGGGGGGGTACTCCTACGAGCAGTACTTC. Translating gives CASSELAGGYSYEQYF.